This T cell receptor beta chain stems from a study of OX40 agonist ivuxolimab in advanced cancers. On the study more broadly: Ivuxolimab, an antibody that agonizes OX40 (CD134), was administered to the patients. Study-level findings and limits: Expanded clones tended on average to be more numerous among CD8+ T cells than CD4+.

This table comes from immunoSEQ multiplex PCR, and its TCRdb copy is limited to in-frame clones, with some not included. The repertoire has nearly 85,000 clones, roughly 80% of them found once; the top ten carry 0.7% to 0.9%. Concerning this clone: Antigen: not known.

The sequencing used CD4+ or CD8+ T cells sorted from blood, collected in a trial of the OX40 agonist ivuxolimab. This TCR was sampled from an adult with an advanced solid tumor such as melanoma, head and neck, liver or kidney cancer.

The CDR3 DNA is TGCGCCAGCAGCGAAGCCGGGACCGCCGTCGACACCGGGGAGCTGTTTTTT. Amino acid sequence: CASSEAGTAVDTGELFF. The chain joins TRBV5-1 to TRBJ2-2; D could derive from TRBD1 or TRBD2 (5 bases each). Germline V gene lookup returns CDR1 SGHRS and CDR2 YFSETQ. This CDR3 region has 17 residues. Trimming cost V 4 bases and J 3 bases, with 19 bases left between them.